This TCR beta chain came from a study of technical replicates of blood from several donors. Only in-frame clones appear in the TCRdb table, and some are missing; sequencing was by immunoSEQ multiplex PCR. Here the sample spans just under 60,000 clones, about nine tenths being singletons. The CDR3 length is 12 residues. V was shortened by 4 bases and J by 6 bases, with 13 bases between the two germline ends. The germline V gene encodes CDR1 SQVTM and CDR2 ANQGSEA. Material for sequencing was PBMCs. This sequence joins TRBV29-1 and TRBJ2-7; D perhaps matches TRBD2 (5 bases). This TCR was recovered from a human donor in good health. Some clones in this sample may be carry-over from other donors' samples. CDR3 protein: CSVVWEFSEQYF. CDR3 nucleotides: TGCAGCGTTGTCTGGGAGTTCTCCGAGCAGTACTTC.